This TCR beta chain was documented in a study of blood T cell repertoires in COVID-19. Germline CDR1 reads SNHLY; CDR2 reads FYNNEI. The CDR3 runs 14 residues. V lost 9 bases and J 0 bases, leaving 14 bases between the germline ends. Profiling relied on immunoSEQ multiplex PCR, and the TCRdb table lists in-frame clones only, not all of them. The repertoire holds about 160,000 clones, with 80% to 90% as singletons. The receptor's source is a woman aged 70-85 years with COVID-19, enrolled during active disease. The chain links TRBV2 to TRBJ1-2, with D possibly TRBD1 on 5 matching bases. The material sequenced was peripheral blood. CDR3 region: CASTRRGSNYGYTF. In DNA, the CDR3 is TGTGCCAGTACCAGAAGGGGCTCTAACTATGGCTACACCTTC.